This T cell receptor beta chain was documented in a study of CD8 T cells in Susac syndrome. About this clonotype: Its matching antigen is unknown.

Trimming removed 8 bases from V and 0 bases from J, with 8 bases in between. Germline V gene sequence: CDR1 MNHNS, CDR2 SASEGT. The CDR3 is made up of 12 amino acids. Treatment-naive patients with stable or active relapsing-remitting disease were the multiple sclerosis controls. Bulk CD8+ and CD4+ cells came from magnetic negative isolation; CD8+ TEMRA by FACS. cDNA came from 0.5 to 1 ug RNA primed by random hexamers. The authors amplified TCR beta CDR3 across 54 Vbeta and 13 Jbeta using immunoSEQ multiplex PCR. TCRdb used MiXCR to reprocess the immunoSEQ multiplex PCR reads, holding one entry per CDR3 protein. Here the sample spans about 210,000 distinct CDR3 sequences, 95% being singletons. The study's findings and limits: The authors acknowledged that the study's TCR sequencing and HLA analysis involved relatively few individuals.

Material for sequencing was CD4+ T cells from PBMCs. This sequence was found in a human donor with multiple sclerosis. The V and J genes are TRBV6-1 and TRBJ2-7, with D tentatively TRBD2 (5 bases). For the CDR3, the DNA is TGTGCCAGCGGACTCAGCTCCTACGAGCAGTACTTC. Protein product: CASGLSSYEQYF.